Listed below are T cell receptor beta chains from one sample, sequenced in a study of T cell changes during pregnancy in multiple sclerosis. The repertoire was sequenced with immunoSEQ multiplex PCR; TCRdb's copy has only in-frame clones and lacks some. The sample includes 91,000 or so clones, 85% to 95% seen only once; the top ten take about 2%. The input for sequencing was peripheral blood, taken after pregnancy. These receptors came from a female donor with multiple sclerosis, enrolled in a pregnancy study. The CDR3 runs from the conserved cysteine through the conserved F or W. The D gene is left open where the match is weak. Size tells how often a clone was seen (once, few, many) or the class of an expanded clone, and some rows leave it out.

NA | TRBJ2-7 | NA | TRBV6-6 | CASSITGFSEQYF | TGTGCCAGCAGCATTACAGGATTCTCCGAGCAGTACTTC
TRBD2 | TRBJ2-1 | NA | TRBV10-2 | CASSGGWGRGADNEQFF | TGCGCCAGCAGTGGGGGGTGGGGGCGGGGGGCCGACAATGAGCAGTTCTTC
TRBD1 | TRBJ1-1 | NA | TRBV27 | CASSTGETEAFF | TGTGCCAGCAGTACAGGGGAAACTGAAGCTTTCTTT
NA | TRBJ2-7 | once | TRBV5-6 | CASSLDPSGRREQYF | TGTGCCAGCAGCCTTGACCCGTCCGGGAGACGAGAGCAGTACTTC
NA | TRBJ2-7 | NA | TRBV19 | CASSAGASYEQYF | TGTGCCAGTAGTGCGGGGGCCTCCTACGAGCAGTACTTC
TRBD2 | TRBJ2-2 | NA | TRBV2 | CASSPGTSGRVHRAGELFF | TGTGCCAGCAGTCCCGGGACTAGCGGGAGGGTACACAGGGCCGGGGAGCTGTTTTTT
NA | TRBJ2-3 | NA | TRBV6-5 | CASSYRRLTDTQYF | TGTGCCAGCAGTTACAGAAGACTCACAGATACGCAGTATTTT
NA | TRBJ2-7 | NA | TRBV18 | CASSNSGGATYEQYF | TGTGCCAGCTCAAATTCTGGAGGAGCAACCTACGAGCAGTACTTC
NA | TRBJ1-2 | once | TRBV4-3 | CASRRRFYGYTF | TGCGCCAGCAGGAGGAGGTTTTATGGCTACACCTTC
TRBD1 | TRBJ1-1 | NA | TRBV27 | CASSWGQGGNTEAFF | TGTGCCAGCAGTTGGGGACAGGGGGGCAACACTGAAGCTTTCTTT
NA | TRBJ1-2 | NA | TRBV18 | CASSPRDDSGNYGYTF | TGTGCCAGCTCGCCCCGGGACGACAGCGGGAACTATGGCTACACCTTC
NA | TRBJ2-2 | NA | TRBV6-5 | CASRRGNTGELFF | TGTGCCAGCAGACGGGGGAACACCGGGGAGCTGTTTTTT
TRBD1 | TRBJ1-1 | NA | TRBV6-5 | CASSQGQGSLTEAFF | TGTGCCAGCAGTCAGGGACAGGGGTCTCTCACTGAAGCTTTCTTT
TRBD1 | TRBJ1-2 | once | TRBV7-2 | CASSLEQGYGYTF | TGTGCCAGCAGCTTAGAACAGGGGTATGGCTACACCTTC
TRBD1 | TRBJ1-4 | NA | TRBV2 | CASNTDRGEKLFF | TGTGCCAGCAACACAGACAGGGGTGAAAAACTGTTTTTT
TRBD2 | TRBJ2-1 | NA | TRBV5-1 | CASGIAGVVVNEQFF | TGCGCCAGCGGTATAGCGGGAGTTGTTGTGAATGAGCAGTTCTTC
NA | TRBJ1-2 | NA | TRBV27 | CASSLSRFNYTF | TGTGCCAGCAGTTTATCGAGGTTCAACTACACCTTC
TRBD1 | TRBJ2-2 | once | TRBV18 | CASSFGQGANTGELFF | TGTGCCAGCTCATTCGGACAGGGAGCAAACACCGGGGAGCTGTTTTTT
NA | TRBJ2-5 | once | TRBV5-6 | CASKHRDQETQYF | TGTGCCAGCAAGCACCGGGACCAAGAGACCCAGTACTTC
NA | TRBJ2-1 | NA | TRBV28 | CASSVQGPYNEQFF | TGTGCCAGCAGTGTACAGGGTCCGTACAATGAGCAGTTCTTC
NA | TRBJ2-7 | NA | TRBV18 | CASSPDRQPWVYEQYF | TGTGCCAGCTCACCGGACCGACAGCCCTGGGTTTACGAGCAGTACTTC
NA | TRBJ2-3 | once | TRBV20-1 | CSARAVDTQYF | TGCAGTGCTAGGGCCGTCGATACGCAGTATTTT
TRBD1 | TRBJ1-2 | NA | TRBV19 | CASSIDLPSGGLFSGYTF | TGTGCCAGTAGTATAGATCTACCGTCAGGGGGGCTTTTCTCTGGCTACACCTTC
TRBD2 | TRBJ2-3 | NA | TRBV6-5 | CATRTSGWVGTQYF | TGTGCCACTCGGACTAGCGGGTGGGTGGGTACGCAGTATTTT